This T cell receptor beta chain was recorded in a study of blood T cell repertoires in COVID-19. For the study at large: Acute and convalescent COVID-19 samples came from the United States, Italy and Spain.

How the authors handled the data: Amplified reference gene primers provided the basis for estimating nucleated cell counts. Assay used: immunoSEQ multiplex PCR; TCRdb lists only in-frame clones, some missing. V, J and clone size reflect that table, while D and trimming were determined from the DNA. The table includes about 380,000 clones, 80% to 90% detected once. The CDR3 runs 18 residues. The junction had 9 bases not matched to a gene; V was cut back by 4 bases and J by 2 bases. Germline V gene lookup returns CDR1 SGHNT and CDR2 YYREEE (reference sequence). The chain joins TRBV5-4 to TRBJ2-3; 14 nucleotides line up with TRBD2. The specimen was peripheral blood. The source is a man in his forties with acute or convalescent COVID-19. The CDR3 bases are TGTGCCAGCAGCGGGCCGGGACTAGCGGGAGATCACACAGATACGCAGTATTTT. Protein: CASSGPGLAGDHTDTQYF.